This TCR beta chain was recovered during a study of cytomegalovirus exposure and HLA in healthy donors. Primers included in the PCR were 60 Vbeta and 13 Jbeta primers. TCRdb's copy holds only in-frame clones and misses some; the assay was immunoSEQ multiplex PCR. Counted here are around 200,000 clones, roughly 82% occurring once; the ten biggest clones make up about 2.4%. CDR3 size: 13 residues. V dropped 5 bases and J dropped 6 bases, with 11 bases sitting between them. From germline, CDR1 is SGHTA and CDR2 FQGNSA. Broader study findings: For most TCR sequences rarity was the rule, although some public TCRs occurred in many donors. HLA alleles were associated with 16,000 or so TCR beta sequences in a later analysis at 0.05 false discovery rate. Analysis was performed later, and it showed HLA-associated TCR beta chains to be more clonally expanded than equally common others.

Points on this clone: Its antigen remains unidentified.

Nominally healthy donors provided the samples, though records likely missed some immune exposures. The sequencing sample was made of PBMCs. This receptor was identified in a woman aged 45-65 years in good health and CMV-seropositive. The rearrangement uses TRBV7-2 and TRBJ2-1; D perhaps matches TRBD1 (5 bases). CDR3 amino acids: CASSQGLANEQFF. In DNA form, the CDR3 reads TGTGCCAGCAGCCAGGGCCTCGCCAATGAGCAGTTCTTC.